One and the same sample provided the 10 T cell receptor beta chains below, sequenced in a study of T cells in narcolepsy. Using immunoSEQ multiplex PCR, the repertoire was profiled, and TCRdb retains in-frame clones only, with some absent. The table lists under 40,000 clones, around 75% of them singletons. The source material was CD45RA- memory CD4+ T cells from PBMCs. The receptors shown here come from a human donor with narcolepsy.

This chain uses TRBV18 with TRBJ1-2, with 7 bases that match TRBD1. Germline V gene data show CDR1 as KGHSH and CDR2 as LQKENI. This CDR3 region has 16 residues. Trimming removed 2 bases from V and 3 bases from J; junction bases left unmatched: 9. The CDR3 region is CASSPGQVSAYYGYTF. In DNA form, the CDR3 reads TGTGCCAGCTCACCAGGACAGGTTTCGGCTTACTATGGCTACACCTTC.

This clone was seen a handful of times. V usage is TRBV6-1 and J usage is TRBJ2-7; a weak D match, TRBD1 (5 bases). Trimming took off 4 bases at V and 1 base at J, with 14 bases between the two ends. The germline gives CDR1 MNHNS, CDR2 SASEGT. CDR3 length equals 15 residues. The CDR3 protein is CASSVGPLRSYEQYF. The DNA for the CDR3 is TGTGCCAGCAGTGTGGGGCCCCTGCGGTCCTACGAGCAGTACTTC.

This clone was seen a few times. The chain recombines TRBV7-2 with TRBJ1-3, with unresolved D. Germline V gene lookup returns CDR1 SGHTA and CDR2 FQGNSA. The CDR3 spans 13 residues. The germline V and J ends were trimmed by 0 bases and 15 bases, with 15 bases remaining between them. The CDR3 DNA sequence: TGTGCCAGCAGCTTAGCGCATGAGACGGCCGGATATTTT. Residues: CASSLAHETAGYF.

The V call is TRBV5-4, the J call TRBJ2-5; 9 bases fit TRBD2. The CDR3 is 14 residues long. J lost 4 bases, V lost 4 bases, and 5 bases had no gene match. The germline V gene encodes CDR1 SGHNT and CDR2 YYREEE (reference sequence). The CDR3 nucleotides read TGTGCCAGCAGCCCGGGACTAGCCGGAGAGACCCAGTACTTC. Residues: CASSPGLAGETQYF.

The chain carries TRBV4-1 and TRBJ2-1; 7 nucleotides line up with TRBD1. Germline V gene data show CDR1 as MGHRA and CDR2 as YSYEKL. This CDR3 comprises 16 residues. With V trimmed by 2 bases and J by 4 bases, 8 bases remained unmatched. The CDR3 DNA follows: TGCGCCAGCAGCCAACCGAGACAGGGCACGTACAATGAGCAGTTCTTC. Translation: CASSQPRQGTYNEQFF.

This chain links TRBV28 with TRBJ2-7, with D perhaps matching TRBD2 (6 bases). Trimming cost V 4 bases and J 2 bases, with 15 bases left between them. This CDR3 spans 15 amino acids. CDR1 and CDR2 from the germline V gene are MDHEN and SYDVKM. This CDR3 is CASSSLGGNTYEQYF. The CDR3 nucleotides are TGTGCCAGCAGTTCGTTGGGGGGAAACACCTACGAGCAGTACTTC.

The rearrangement joins TRBV7-6 to TRBJ2-3, with D possibly being TRBD2 (6 bases). Germline V gene lookup returns CDR1 SGHVS and CDR2 FNYEAQ. The CDR3 is made up of 15 amino acids. The V end was cut by 0 bases, the J end by 4 bases, with 11 bases between. CDR3 coding DNA: TGTGCCAGCAGCTTAGCGGGAGCGGGCTCAGATACGCAGTATTTT. This sequence encodes CASSLAGAGSDTQYF.

V gene TRBV11-1 combines with J gene TRBJ1-1, with a possible D match to TRBD1 (6 bases). Trimming pared 4 bases from V and 4 bases from J, leaving 13 bases between. Germline CDR1 SGHAT, CDR2 FQDESV (reference sequence). The CDR3 loop spans 14 amino acids. Written as DNA, the CDR3 is TGTGCCAGCAGCTCCCGCAGGGGCCGCACTGAAGCTTTCTTT. This codes for CASSSRRGRTEAFF.

The chain employs TRBV7-2 and TRBJ2-5, with TRBD2 as a possible D gene (6 bases). Germline V CDR1 and CDR2: SGHTA, FQGNSA. This CDR3 is built from 14 residues. V lost 1 base to trimming and J lost 5 bases, with 11 bases between them. The CDR3 bases are TGTGCCAGCAGCTTAGGGGGGGTAGGCGAGACCCAGTACTTC. This gives the protein CASSLGGVGETQYF.

This chain links TRBV28 with TRBJ1-1; no definite D call. The CDR3 runs to 15 residues. Trimming shortened V by 5 bases and J by 10 bases, and 23 bases separated the two germline ends. Looked up from germline, CDR1 is MDHEN and CDR2 is SYDVKM. The DNA of the CDR3 is TGTGCCAGCAGTAACCCCACGTCATTTTCGTTAGTAGCTTTCTTT. It yields the protein CASSNPTSFSLVAFF.